These 8 T cell receptor beta chains were all obtained from the same sample, sequenced in a study of vaccination and CD4 T cells after COVID-19. The treatment: approximately 11-day PBMC culture with coronavirus spike peptide pools or control peptides (ViraFEST assay). Sequence data for DNA of cultured CD4+ T cells were generated by the Oncomine TCR Beta short-read assay. TCRdb reanalysed the PCR reads using MiXCR and keeps one entry per CDR3 protein. The sample consists of roughly 10,000 distinct CDR3 sequences, 40% to 50% of them appearing once. Antigen specificity for these receptors is unknown. The sequencing input was CD4+ T cells from blood, cultured in vitro. The receptors come from a human donor who had recovered from COVID-19.

The chain carries TRBV7-7 and TRBJ2-3, with D possibly being TRBD2 (5 bases). The CDR3 consists of 15 residues. CDR1 is SSHAT, CDR2 FNYEAQ, per germline (reference sequence). V dropped 5 bases and J dropped 2 bases, with 14 bases sitting between them. The CDR3 nucleotides are TGTGCCAGCAGCCCGGGAATCGTGAACACAGATACGCAGTATTTT. Translation gives CASSPGIVNTDTQYF.

The chain uses TRBV2 and TRBJ2-7; D is ambiguous. Germline lookup yields CDR1 SNHLY and CDR2 FYNNEI. V was cut by 7 bases and J by 0 bases, with 7 bases left in between. The CDR3 runs 12 residues. CDR3: CASTRSSYEQYF. The CDR3 region has the DNA TGTGCCAGCACTCGAAGCTCCTACGAGCAGTACTTC.

This sequence joins TRBV7-9 and TRBJ2-3; 7 bases agree with TRBD2. Germline-derived CDR1 and CDR2 are SEHNR and FQNEAQ (reference sequence). With V trimmed by 5 bases and J by 1 base, 6 bases remained unmatched. This CDR3 comprises 15 residues. The CDR3 region is CASSPPRGGTDTQYF. As DNA, the CDR3 is TGTGCCAGCAGCCCACCCCGGGGGGGCACAGATACGCAGTATTTT. Full variable domain (rest looked up from reference TRBV7-9 and TRBJ2-3): DTGVSQNPRHKITKRGQNVTFRCDPISEHNRLYWYRQTLGQGPEFLTYFQNEAQLEKSRLLSDRFSAERPKGSFSTLEIQRTEQGDSAMYLCASSPPRGGTDTQYFGPGTRLTVL.

This chain uses TRBV7-2 with TRBJ2-3, with 9 positions matching TRBD2. The CDR3 loop spans 18 amino acids. Germline-derived CDR1 and CDR2 are SGHTA and FQGNSA. The junction had 11 bases not matched to a gene; V was cut back by 0 bases and J by 4 bases. The CDR3 nucleotides are TGTGCCAGCAGCTTAGCGAAGGGACTAGCTTCGTATGCAGATACGCAGTATTTT. Amino acids: CASSLAKGLASYADTQYF.

This clonotype was recorded a few times. V usage is TRBV7-2 and J usage is TRBJ2-3; TRBD2 matches 9 bases. CDR1 is SGHTA, CDR2 FQGNSA, per germline. Trimming at V came to 5 bases and at J to 1 base, leaving 4 bases not matched to a gene. CDR3 length: 15 amino acids. The DNA for the CDR3 is TGTGCCAGCAGCCCTTGGACTAGCGGCACAGATACGCAGTATTTT. This encodes CASSPWTSGTDTQYF.

By share, this clonotype counts as large. The genes are TRBV7-2 and TRBJ2-7, with D hard to call. Trimming removed 5 bases at V and 0 bases at J, with 8 bases between. This CDR3 is 13 amino acids long. Per germline, CDR1 SGHTA and CDR2 FQGNSA. CDR3: CASSPYISYEQYF. DNA for the CDR3: TGTGCCAGCAGCCCCTATATCTCCTACGAGCAGTACTTC. Variable domain in full (rest from reference TRBV7-2 and TRBJ2-7): GAGVSQSPSNKVTEKGKDVELRCDPISGHTALYWYRQSLGQGLEFLIYFQGNSAPDKSGLPSDRFSAERTGGSVSTLTIQRTQQEDSAVYLCASSPYISYEQYFGPGTRLTVT.

The chain links TRBV7-9 to TRBJ1-3; 10 bases map to TRBD1. Unmatched junction bases numbered 4, after V lost 5 bases and J lost 0 bases. CDR1 is SEHNR and CDR2 is FQNEAQ in the germline V gene (reference sequence). The CDR3 is made up of 16 amino acids. CDR3 in amino acids: CASSRDRGLSGNTIYF. The CDR3 DNA is TGTGCCAGCAGCCGGGACAGGGGACTCTCTGGAAACACCATATATTTT.

V usage is TRBV28 and J usage is TRBJ1-5, with TRBD1 identical over 12 bases. The CDR3 totals 19 residues. With V trimmed by 6 bases and J by 2 bases, 14 bases remained unmatched. Germline loops: CDR1 MDHEN, CDR2 SYDVKM. This CDR3 reads CASRRDRDRGRRGNQPQHF. In nucleotides, the CDR3 is TGTGCCAGCAGGCGCGACCGGGACAGGGGGCGGAGGGGCAATCAGCCCCAGCATTTT.